This T cell receptor beta chain was observed in a study of blood T cell repertoires in COVID-19. For the study at large: Material from acute and convalescent COVID-19 was sourced from the United States, Italy and Spain. Nucleic acid was either cDNA or gDNA, and it came from T cells, B-cell-depleted T cells, or PBMCs.

As originally analysed: It was from reference gene primer amplification that nucleated cell counts were estimated. TCRdb's copy holds only in-frame clones and misses some; the assay was immunoSEQ multiplex PCR. Clone size and V and J calls were adopted from that table, with D and trimming inferred from the DNA. The top ten clones hold approximately 7% of a sample with fewer than 200,000 clones, under 85% of them seen once. V dropped 0 bases and J dropped 1 base, with 7 bases sitting between them. Germline V CDR1 and CDR2: SGHDT, YYEEEE. This CDR3 comprises 15 residues. Input material: peripheral blood. This rearrangement joins TRBV5-6 to TRBJ2-2, with D uncertain. The receptor comes from a human donor in a cohort sampled during active COVID-19. The CDR3 spells CASSLVPENTGELFF. CDR3 DNA: TGTGCCAGCAGCTTGGTACCAGAGAACACCGGGGAGCTGTTTTTT.